This T cell receptor (beta chain) was recorded in a study of shared clonotypes between healthy human individuals. Germline CDR1 SEHNR, CDR2 FQNEAQ (reference sequence). The CDR3 length is 16 residues. Germline trimming cut 5 bases from V and 0 bases from J; bases unmatched to any gene: 2. The protocol was immunoSEQ multiplex PCR, while the TCRdb copy is restricted to in-frame clones and leaves out a portion. Counted here are around 2.1 million clones, about 92% occurring once; the ten biggest clones make up 1.5% to 2%. CD45RO-negative, CCR7-positively selected cells formed the naive CD8 fraction, excluding terminally differentiated effector memory CD45RA+ cells.

The chain carries TRBV7-9 and TRBJ2-3; 13 nucleotides align to TRBD2. Sequenced sample: naive CD8+ T cells from PBMCs. The source is a young man in good health. Some clones in this sample may be carry-over from other donors' samples. CDR3 bases: TGTGCCAGCAGCCCACTAGCGGGAGGGAGCACAGATACGCAGTATTTT. Its translation is CASSPLAGGSTDTQYF.